These T cell receptor beta chains were read from a single sample in a study of PD-L1 blockade in urothelial cancer. Clones were read by immunoSEQ multiplex PCR, and TCRdb kept only the in-frame ones, dropping some. The repertoire includes around 46,000 clones, around 82% of them detected once, and approximately 13% sits in the top ten. The source material was PBMCs, sampled around atezolizumab (anti-PD-L1) treatment. These receptors were taken from a man aged 55 to 70 with urothelial cancer. Both conserved end residues are part of each CDR3. The order of the fields is clone size, V gene, J gene, D gene, CDR3 protein, CDR3 DNA. The D gene is left open where the match is weak. Clone size is not always given. Where it is, it says once, few, many or a class for expanded clones.

abundance: NA
v_gene: TRBV30
j_gene: TRBJ1-4
d_gene: NA
CDR3aa: CAWSGGSQNEKLFF
CDR3nt: TGTGCCTGGAGTGGGGGCAGCCAGAATGAAAAACTGTTTTTT

abundance: once
v_gene: TRBV11-2
j_gene: TRBJ2-5
d_gene: NA
CDR3aa: CASSLGVGGQETQYF
CDR3nt: TGTGCCAGCAGCTTAGGAGTGGGGGGTCAAGAGACCCAGTACTTC

abundance: NA
v_gene: TRBV27
j_gene: TRBJ1-2
d_gene: TRBD1
CDR3aa: CASSLGQGRNYGYTF
CDR3nt: TGTGCCAGCAGTTTGGGACAGGGGAGAAACTATGGCTACACCTTC

abundance: NA
v_gene: TRBV7-8
j_gene: TRBJ2-1
d_gene: TRBD2
CDR3aa: CASSRGTSAYNEQFF
CDR3nt: TGTGCCAGCAGCCGCGGGACTAGCGCCTACAATGAGCAGTTCTTC

abundance: NA
v_gene: TRBV28
j_gene: TRBJ1-3
d_gene: NA
CDR3aa: CASSWGGQGNTIYF
CDR3nt: TGTGCCAGCAGTTGGGGGGGGCAGGGAAACACCATATATTTT

abundance: NA
v_gene: TRBV4-2
j_gene: TRBJ1-5
d_gene: NA
CDR3aa: CASSQEWLQPQHF
CDR3nt: TGTGCCAGCAGCCAAGAGTGGCTCCAGCCCCAGCATTTT

abundance: NA
v_gene: TRBV19
j_gene: TRBJ1-2
d_gene: NA
CDR3aa: CASSIDHLYRVPGYTF
CDR3nt: TGTGCCAGTAGTATAGACCACCTATACAGGGTTCCCGGCTACACCTTC

abundance: NA
v_gene: TRBV5-1
j_gene: TRBJ2-7
d_gene: NA
CDR3aa: CASSLGGGVSEQYF
CDR3nt: TGCGCCAGCAGCTTGGGAGGCGGGGTCTCCGAGCAGTACTTC

abundance: NA
v_gene: TRBV9
j_gene: TRBJ2-1
d_gene: TRBD2
CDR3aa: CASSSTGTSGGEQFF
CDR3nt: TGTGCCAGCAGCTCTACCGGGACTAGCGGAGGTGAGCAGTTCTTC

abundance: NA
v_gene: TRBV25-1
j_gene: TRBJ2-3
d_gene: TRBD1
CDR3aa: CASSDLGDRDLSDTQYF
CDR3nt: TGTGCCAGCAGTGATCTCGGGGACAGGGATTTATCAGATACGCAGTATTTT

abundance: NA
v_gene: TRBV7-9
j_gene: TRBJ2-5
d_gene: TRBD1
CDR3aa: CASIPTGTGFATQYF
CDR3nt: TGTGCCAGCATCCCGACCGGGACAGGGTTTGCGACCCAGTACTTC

abundance: NA
v_gene: TRBV5-5
j_gene: TRBJ1-5
d_gene: NA
CDR3aa: CASSLAGISVNQPQHF
CDR3nt: TGTGCCAGCAGCTTGGCGGGAATAAGCGTCAATCAGCCCCAGCATTTT

abundance: NA
v_gene: TRBV7-9
j_gene: TRBJ1-2
d_gene: NA
CDR3aa: CASRGGKGYTF
CDR3nt: TGTGCCAGCAGAGGAGGGAAGGGCTACACCTTC

abundance: NA
v_gene: TRBV7-6
j_gene: TRBJ1-1
d_gene: NA
CDR3aa: CASSLGLMNTEAFF
CDR3nt: TGTGCCAGCAGCTTAGGACTCATGAACACTGAAGCTTTCTTT

abundance: NA
v_gene: TRBV7-2
j_gene: TRBJ2-5
d_gene: TRBD2
CDR3aa: CASSLAGGQETQYF
CDR3nt: TGTGCCAGCAGCTTAGCGGGGGGGCAAGAGACCCAGTACTTC

abundance: once
v_gene: TRBV6-5
j_gene: TRBJ2-7
d_gene: NA
CDR3aa: CASSRDLPQSYEQYF
CDR3nt: TGTGCCAGCAGCAGGGACTTACCCCAGTCCTACGAGCAGTACTTC

abundance: once
v_gene: TRBV5-6
j_gene: TRBJ1-5
d_gene: TRBD1
CDR3aa: CASSHRDRVLGQPQHF
CDR3nt: TGTGCCAGCAGCCACCGGGACAGGGTCCTAGGGCAGCCCCAGCATTTT

abundance: few
v_gene: TRBV28
j_gene: TRBJ1-2
d_gene: NA
CDR3aa: CASSLRGSGYTF
CDR3nt: TGTGCCAGCAGTTTACGGGGTAGCGGCTACACCTTC

abundance: few
v_gene: TRBV5-8
j_gene: TRBJ1-1
d_gene: NA
CDR3aa: CASSFVGRTEAFF
CDR3nt: TGTGCCAGCAGCTTTGTGGGGAGAACTGAAGCTTTCTTT

abundance: NA
v_gene: TRBV28
j_gene: TRBJ1-2
d_gene: NA
CDR3aa: CASSLPPGQLYGYTF
CDR3nt: TGTGCCAGCAGTCTCCCCCCGGGACAACTCTATGGCTACACCTTC

abundance: few
v_gene: TRBV29-1
j_gene: TRBJ1-6
d_gene: NA
CDR3aa: CSVRLGSQGSPLHF
CDR3nt: TGCAGCGTTCGGTTGGGCTCTCAGGGTTCACCCCTCCACTTT

abundance: NA
v_gene: TRBV7-8
j_gene: TRBJ2-7
d_gene: NA
CDR3aa: CASSLVLGQIGSYEQYF
CDR3nt: TGTGCCAGCAGCTTAGTCCTAGGACAAATTGGATCCTACGAGCAGTACTTC

abundance: NA
v_gene: TRBV5-4
j_gene: TRBJ2-3
d_gene: TRBD2
CDR3aa: CASSPGLAGGTDTQYF
CDR3nt: TGTGCCAGCAGCCCCGGACTAGCGGGAGGCACAGATACGCAGTATTTT

abundance: once
v_gene: TRBV11-2
j_gene: TRBJ2-7
d_gene: NA
CDR3aa: CASSSDIPPYEQYF
CDR3nt: TGTGCCAGCAGCTCCGACATACCCCCCTACGAGCAGTACTTC

abundance: NA
v_gene: TRBV7-2
j_gene: TRBJ1-1
d_gene: NA
CDR3aa: CASSPWRAVNTEAFF
CDR3nt: TGTGCCAGCAGCCCGTGGAGGGCAGTGAACACTGAAGCTTTCTTT

abundance: NA
v_gene: TRBV28
j_gene: TRBJ2-5
d_gene: TRBD2
CDR3aa: CASSSPGGETQYF
CDR3nt: TGTGCCAGCAGTTCCCCGGGAGGGGAGACCCAGTACTTC

abundance: NA
v_gene: TRBV5-8
j_gene: TRBJ1-4
d_gene: TRBD1
CDR3aa: CASSSRTGYRNEKLFF
CDR3nt: TGTGCCAGCAGCTCGCGGACAGGGTACCGTAATGAAAAACTGTTTTTT

abundance: NA
v_gene: TRBV5-1
j_gene: TRBJ1-3
d_gene: TRBD1
CDR3aa: CASSGGQGHGNTIYF
CDR3nt: TGCGCCAGCAGCGGGGGACAGGGACACGGAAACACCATATATTTT

abundance: NA
v_gene: TRBV7-8
j_gene: TRBJ2-2
d_gene: TRBD2
CDR3aa: CASSPIAGLNTGELFF
CDR3nt: TGTGCCAGCAGCCCTATAGCGGGTTTGAACACCGGGGAGCTGTTTTTT

abundance: NA
v_gene: TRBV7-2
j_gene: TRBJ2-7
d_gene: TRBD1
CDR3aa: CASSLGGTGYYEQYF
CDR3nt: TGTGCCAGCAGCTTAGGAGGGACAGGGTACTACGAGCAGTACTTC

abundance: NA
v_gene: TRBV29-1
j_gene: TRBJ1-4
d_gene: TRBD1
CDR3aa: CSVFSDRDEKLFF
CDR3nt: TGCAGCGTTTTTTCGGACAGGGACGAAAAACTGTTTTTT

abundance: NA
v_gene: TRBV7-8
j_gene: TRBJ2-1
d_gene: TRBD2
CDR3aa: CASSSSGGRGEQFF
CDR3nt: TGTGCCAGCAGCTCCAGCGGGGGGCGCGGTGAGCAGTTCTTC

abundance: NA
v_gene: TRBV19
j_gene: TRBJ2-6
d_gene: NA
CDR3aa: CASSMRGANVLTF
CDR3nt: TGTGCCAGTAGTATGCGCGGGGCCAACGTCCTGACTTTC

abundance: once
v_gene: TRBV10-3
j_gene: TRBJ2-5
d_gene: TRBD1
CDR3aa: CAISGQGSQETQYF
CDR3nt: TGTGCCATCAGTGGACAGGGGTCCCAAGAGACCCAGTACTTC

abundance: NA
v_gene: TRBV15
j_gene: TRBJ2-7
d_gene: TRBD1
CDR3aa: CATSAGTGVTNEQYF
CDR3nt: TGTGCCACCAGCGCCGGGACAGGGGTCACTAACGAGCAGTACTTC

abundance: NA
v_gene: TRBV5-1
j_gene: TRBJ2-7
d_gene: NA
CDR3aa: CASTPSPGSYEQYF
CDR3nt: TGCGCCAGCACTCCCTCCCCCGGCTCCTACGAGCAGTACTTC

abundance: NA
v_gene: TRBV5-1
j_gene: TRBJ2-1
d_gene: TRBD2
CDR3aa: CASSPQTSGAYNEQFF
CDR3nt: TGCGCCAGCAGCCCGCAGACTAGCGGGGCTTACAATGAGCAGTTCTTC

abundance: NA
v_gene: TRBV2
j_gene: TRBJ2-1
d_gene: TRBD1
CDR3aa: CASRRVTGDNEQFF
CDR3nt: TGTGCCAGCAGGAGGGTGACAGGGGACAATGAGCAGTTCTTC

abundance: NA
v_gene: TRBV18
j_gene: TRBJ2-5
d_gene: NA
CDR3aa: CASSPRREVQETQYF
CDR3nt: TGTGCCAGCTCACCCCGCAGGGAGGTACAAGAGACCCAGTACTTC

abundance: NA
v_gene: TRBV28
j_gene: TRBJ2-1
d_gene: NA
CDR3aa: CASSRDFPYNEQFF
CDR3nt: TGTGCCAGCAGTCGGGACTTTCCCTACAATGAGCAGTTCTTC

abundance: NA
v_gene: TRBV5-8
j_gene: TRBJ2-1
d_gene: TRBD2
CDR3aa: CASSLGLADYNEQFF
CDR3nt: TGTGCCAGCAGCTTGGGACTAGCGGACTACAATGAGCAGTTCTTC

abundance: NA
v_gene: TRBV28
j_gene: TRBJ1-2
d_gene: NA
CDR3aa: CASSLYREDGYTF
CDR3nt: TGTGCCAGCAGCCTTTACAGGGAAGATGGCTACACCTTC

abundance: NA
v_gene: TRBV6-1
j_gene: TRBJ2-4
d_gene: NA
CDR3aa: CASSEALSGTDTYKNIQYF
CDR3nt: TGTGCCAGCAGTGAGGCACTCTCCGGGACTGACACCTACAAAAACATTCAGTACTTC

abundance: NA
v_gene: TRBV7-2
j_gene: TRBJ1-2
d_gene: TRBD1
CDR3aa: CASSPGTGHYTF
CDR3nt: TGTGCCAGCAGCCCCGGGACAGGGCACTACACCTTC

abundance: NA
v_gene: TRBV5-1
j_gene: TRBJ2-2
d_gene: TRBD2
CDR3aa: CASGAAGGVPRELFF
CDR3nt: TGCGCCAGCGGGGCTGCGGGGGGGGTCCCCCGGGAGCTGTTTTTT

abundance: NA
v_gene: TRBV28
j_gene: TRBJ2-1
d_gene: TRBD2
CDR3aa: CASSQLPTWLAGNEQFF
CDR3nt: TGTGCCAGCAGTCAACTTCCAACCTGGCTAGCGGGCAATGAGCAGTTCTTC

abundance: NA
v_gene: TRBV6-1
j_gene: TRBJ1-6
d_gene: NA
CDR3aa: CASVEIRGSPLHF
CDR3nt: TGTGCCAGCGTGGAAATACGCGGTTCACCCCTCCACTTT

abundance: NA
v_gene: TRBV19
j_gene: TRBJ1-2
d_gene: NA
CDR3aa: CASSISQGTYGYTF
CDR3nt: TGTGCCAGTAGTATAAGTCAGGGAACCTATGGCTACACCTTC

abundance: NA
v_gene: TRBV15
j_gene: TRBJ2-7
d_gene: NA
CDR3aa: CATSREGFSYEQYF
CDR3nt: TGTGCCACCAGCAGAGAGGGCTTCAGCTACGAGCAGTACTTC

abundance: NA
v_gene: TRBV2
j_gene: TRBJ2-7
d_gene: TRBD1
CDR3aa: CASRDLPGTDSYEQYF
CDR3nt: TGTGCCAGCAGGGACCTACCCGGGACAGACTCCTACGAGCAGTACTTC

abundance: NA
v_gene: TRBV30
j_gene: TRBJ2-1
d_gene: TRBD2
CDR3aa: CAWSGEREGLKKAFEQFF
CDR3nt: TGTGCCTGGAGTGGGGAGCGGGAGGGCCTTAAAAAAGCGTTTGAGCAGTTCTTC

abundance: NA
v_gene: TRBV5-6
j_gene: TRBJ2-5
d_gene: NA
CDR3aa: CASSPPVGGETQYF
CDR3nt: TGTGCCAGCAGCCCTCCGGTGGGGGGAGAGACCCAGTACTTC

abundance: NA
v_gene: TRBV10-3
j_gene: TRBJ2-1
d_gene: TRBD2
CDR3aa: CAIRPSGGNNEQFF
CDR3nt: TGTGCCATCAGACCTAGCGGGGGCAACAATGAGCAGTTCTTC

abundance: NA
v_gene: TRBV30
j_gene: TRBJ1-5
d_gene: TRBD1
CDR3aa: CAWSSGGRQPQHF
CDR3nt: TGTGCCTGGAGTTCAGGGGGGAGGCAGCCCCAGCATTTT